The next 29 T cell receptor beta chains were all read from a single sample in a study of beta chain features in type 1 diabetes. TCRB transcripts that were expressed got sequenced, as all of the isolated RNA had been reverse transcribed. Profiling relied on immunoSEQ multiplex PCR, and the TCRdb table lists in-frame clones only, not all of them. Among hundreds of thousands of clones listed, approximately 28% were seen once. The sequenced sample consisted of naive CD4+ T cells from blood. The receptors originated from a man younger than 30 in good health.

This clone was observed a handful of times. At one boundary the junction diverges from the germline segment, which might be a read error. The gene calls are TRBV29-1 and TRBJ1-2, with D uncertain. This CDR3 is built from 11 residues. Germline V CDR1 and CDR2: SQVTM, ANQGSEA. As DNA, the CDR3 is TGCAGCGCCCGAGACGGGTATCAGGCCGACTTC. Translated, it gives CSARDGYQADF.

In DNA, the CDR3 is TGTGCCAGCAGCCAGACAGGGGGCAATCAGCCCCAGCATTTT. Amino acids: CASSQTGGNQPQHF. The chain recombines TRBV7-2 with TRBJ1-5, with 8 nucleotides matching TRBD1. Germline CDR1 reads SGHTA; CDR2 reads FQGNSA. The V gene end was trimmed by 5 bases and the J gene end by 2 bases; junction bases not matched to a gene: 2. The CDR3 covers 14 residues.

The CDR3 nucleotides read TGTGCCAGCAGCTTAGTGAAGGGAACAGATACGCAGTATTTT. Translated, it gives CASSLVKGTDTQYF. This chain connects TRBV7-2 to TRBJ2-3; D is unclear. Germline V gene lookup returns CDR1 SGHTA and CDR2 FQGNSA. This CDR3 spans 14 amino acids. V dropped 1 base and J dropped 3 bases, with 8 bases sitting between them.

In this sample, this clone turned up a few times. The chain links TRBV9 to TRBJ2-1; possibly TRBD1 for D (6 bases). The CDR3 spans 12 residues. Germline CDR1 is SGDLS and CDR2 is YYNGEE. V dropped 4 bases and J dropped 6 bases, with 8 bases sitting between them. This chain's CDR3 is CASSKQGNEQFF. In DNA, the CDR3 is TGTGCCAGCAGCAAACAGGGCAATGAGCAGTTCTTC.

This clone was counted between two and nine times. The gene calls are TRBV30 and TRBJ2-1, with unresolved D. Germline CDR1 reads GTSNPN; CDR2 reads SVGIG (reference sequence). The V end was cut by 0 bases, the J end by 6 bases, with 9 bases between. The CDR3 is 13 amino acids. The chain's CDR3 is CAWSVRRINEQFF. As DNA, the CDR3 is TGTGCCTGGAGTGTAAGGCGGATCAATGAGCAGTTCTTC.

V is TRBV7-2 and J is TRBJ2-4; D remains unclear. The germline gives CDR1 SGHTA, CDR2 FQGNSA. Trimming removed 3 bases from V and 9 bases from J, with 12 bases in between. CDR3 size: 13 residues. The CDR3 bases are TGTGCCAGCAGCTTGGGCCCCGAAAGCATTCAGTACTTC. It translates to CASSLGPESIQYF.

The chain carries TRBV7-2 and TRBJ2-5; D perhaps matches TRBD1 (6 bases). Trimming took 5 bases from V and 5 from J, leaving 15 bases between them. The CDR3 spans 14 residues. CDR1 is SGHTA, CDR2 FQGNSA, per germline. The CDR3, as DNA: TGTGCCAGCAGCCCCCATTGGGGGCCGGAGACCCAGTACTTC. It yields the protein CASSPHWGPETQYF.

The genes are TRBV29-1 and TRBJ1-2, with 8 nucleotides matching TRBD1. This CDR3 has 14 residues. The germline CDR1 and CDR2 sequences are SQVTM and ANQGSEA. The V gene end was trimmed by 3 bases and the J gene end by 4 bases; junction bases not matched to a gene: 7. The CDR3 DNA reads TGCAGCGTTGACCGGGACAGGACGATCTATGGCTACACCTTC. Translated, it gives CSVDRDRTIYGYTF.

CDR3 residues: CASSSGSTDTQYF. The CDR3 bases are TGTGCCAGCAGCTCTGGTAGCACAGATACGCAGTATTTT. The chain recombines TRBV11-2 with TRBJ2-3; D ambiguous. The CDR3 length is 13 residues. Germline CDR1 is SGHAT and CDR2 is FQNNGV. Deletions cut 4 bases from V and 0 bases from J, with 5 bases between. The full variable domain, with the rest looked up from reference TRBV11-2 and TRBJ2-3, is EAGVAQSPRYKIIEKRQSVAFWCNPISGHATLYWYQQILGQGPKLLIQFQNNGVVDDSQLPKDRFSAERLKGVDSTLKIQPAKLEDSAVYLCASSSGSTDTQYFGPGTRLTVL.

The chain uses TRBV30 and TRBJ2-7; the D gene is possibly TRBD2 (6 bases). Germline V CDR1 and CDR2: GTSNPN, SVGIG (reference sequence). This CDR3 region has 12 residues. The CDR3 DNA follows: TGTGCATGCGGGACCTTTACCTACGAGCAGTACTTC. Residues: CACGTFTYEQYF.

V gene TRBV7-2 combines with J gene TRBJ2-3; D gene unclear. From germline, CDR1 is SGHTA and CDR2 FQGNSA. The CDR3 totals 15 residues. V gave up 5 bases and J gave up 0 bases, with 12 bases separating them. This CDR3 is CASSRERASTDTQYF. The CDR3 bases are TGTGCCAGCAGCCGCGAGCGTGCTAGCACAGATACGCAGTATTTT. Full variable domain (missing parts from reference TRBV7-2 and TRBJ2-3): GAGVSQSPSNKVTEKGKDVELRCDPISGHTALYWYRQSLGQGLEFLIYFQGNSAPDKSGLPSDRFSAERTGGSVSTLTIQRTQQEDSAVYLCASSRERASTDTQYFGPGTRLTVL.

The V call is TRBV4-2, the J call TRBJ2-1, with 8 bases fitting TRBD2. CDR1 is LGHNA and CDR2 is YNFKEQ in the germline V gene. The trim removed 1 base at V and 4 bases at J, leaving 3 bases unmatched. The CDR3 runs to 15 residues. CDR3 amino acids: CASSQATSVYNEQFF. CDR3 nucleotide sequence: TGTGCCAGCAGCCAAGCGACTAGCGTATACAATGAGCAGTTCTTC.

This clone occurred a few times. V usage is TRBV7-3 and J usage is TRBJ2-3; no clear D. This CDR3 region has 13 residues. V gave up 4 bases and J gave up 9 bases, with 14 bases separating them. CDR1 SGHTA and CDR2 FQGTGA come from the germline V gene. CDR3 coding DNA: TGTGCCAGCAGCTACAGATACCGTGAAACGCAGTATTTT. Its translation: CASSYRYRETQYF.

This clone turned up a few times. The chain links TRBV18 to TRBJ2-7; D gene ambiguous. CDR1 and CDR2 from the germline V gene are KGHSH and LQKENI. The CDR3 length is 14 residues. Trimming shortened V by 6 bases and J by 3 bases, and 15 bases separated the two germline ends. The chain's CDR3 is CASSGDVLSYEQYF. CDR3 bases: TGTGCCAGCTCCGGAGACGTCCTAAGCTACGAGCAGTACTTC.

The chain recombines TRBV28 with TRBJ2-7; no reliable D call. This CDR3 comprises 13 residues. Germline V gene lookup returns CDR1 MDHEN and CDR2 SYDVKM. V lost 8 bases and J 1 base, leaving 12 bases between the germline ends. The CDR3 spells CASQYGLSYEQYF. The DNA of the CDR3 is TGTGCCAGCCAATACGGGTTATCCTACGAGCAGTACTTC.

The genes are TRBV7-9 and TRBJ2-1, with D unresolved. The V end lost 6 bases, the J end lost 4 bases, and 13 bases lay between the germline ends. The germline V gene encodes CDR1 SEHNR and CDR2 FQNEAQ (reference sequence). This CDR3 contains 14 residues. Here the CDR3 reads CASRSSEDYNEQFF. The CDR3 DNA follows: TGTGCCAGCAGATCCTCAGAGGATTACAATGAGCAGTTCTTC. The full variable domain, completed using reference TRBV7-9 and TRBJ2-1, is DTGVSQNPRHKITKRGQNVTFRCDPISEHNRLYWYRQTLGQGPEFLTYFQNEAQLEKSRLLSDRFSAERPKGSFSTLEIQRTEQGDSAMYLCASRSSEDYNEQFFGPGTRLTVL.

The DNA for the CDR3 is TGTGCCATCGGAGGACAGAACACCGGGGAGCTGTTTTTT. Encoded protein: CAIGGQNTGELFF. The V and J genes are TRBV10-3 and TRBJ2-2; D could derive from TRBD1 or TRBD2 (5 bases each). Trimming stripped 8 bases from V and 1 base from J, with 8 bases between. The CDR3 sequence is 13 residues long. Germline V gene sequence: CDR1 ENHRY, CDR2 SYGVKD.

The sample holds a few counts of this clone. The genes are TRBV4-2 and TRBJ2-5; 10 bases map to TRBD2. The CDR3 has 17 residues. The ends lost 1 base at V and 5 bases at J; junction bases unmatched: 10. Germline CDR1 is LGHNA and CDR2 is YNFKEQ. CDR3 nucleotide sequence: TGTGCCAGCAGCCAAGGGGGGCTAGCGGGAGTGTCTGAGACCCAGTACTTC. The encoded protein is CASSQGGLAGVSETQYF.

This clone has more than one count but fewer than ten. Distinct nucleotide sequences in the sample also encode this CDR3. The chain uses TRBV25-1 and TRBJ1-5; D might be TRBD1 (5 bases). In germline, CDR1 is MGHDK, CDR2 SYGVNS. The V and J ends lost 1 base and 7 bases respectively, with 5 bases between them. CDR3 size: 12 residues. CDR3 nucleotide sequence: TGTGCCAGCAGTGAATCAGGGCAGCCCCAGCATTTT. It translates to CASSESGQPQHF. Drawing the rest from reference TRBV25-1 and TRBJ1-5, the complete variable domain is EADIYQTPRYLVIGTGKKITLECSQTMGHDKMYWYQQDPGMELHLIHYSYGVNSTEKGDLSSESTVSRIRTEHFPLTLESARPSHTSQYLCASSESGQPQHFGDGTRLSIL.

V is TRBV6-1 and J is TRBJ1-2; D is uncertain. The CDR3 covers 13 residues. The V gene lost 6 bases and the J gene lost 4 bases, with 12 bases spanning the gap. Germline CDR1 MNHNS, CDR2 SASEGT. CDR3 residues: CASSPPPGYGYTF. Here the CDR3 DNA reads TGTGCCAGCAGCCCACCGCCCGGCTATGGCTACACCTTC.

The chain is built from TRBV18 and TRBJ2-7; 7 bases are a match to TRBD1. This CDR3 is 14 amino acids long. Germline assignment: CDR1 KGHSH and CDR2 LQKENI. The V gene end was trimmed by 3 bases and the J gene end by 2 bases; junction bases not matched to a gene: 4. This CDR3 reads CASSPPGQTYEQYF. The CDR3 coding sequence is TGTGCCAGCTCACCCCCGGGACAGACCTACGAGCAGTACTTC.

The chain links TRBV29-1 to TRBJ2-1; either TRBD1 or TRBD2 may fit D (6 bases each). CDR1 is SQVTM, CDR2 ANQGSEA, per germline. V gave up 4 bases and J gave up 2 bases, with 18 bases separating them. The CDR3 covers 16 residues. CDR3 loop: CSVGGPGGRTYNEQFF. CDR3 in DNA: TGCAGCGTTGGGGGCCCCGGGGGCCGCACCTACAATGAGCAGTTCTTC.

The chain has TRBV6-5 and TRBJ1-5; the D gene is possibly TRBD1 (6 bases). V was cut by 6 bases and J by 3 bases, with 12 bases left in between. The CDR3 is made up of 14 amino acids. Germline lookup yields CDR1 MNHEY and CDR2 SVGAGI. This CDR3 reads CASSPTGTNQPQHF. The CDR3 nucleotides read TGTGCCAGCAGCCCCACAGGGACCAATCAGCCCCAGCATTTT.

This chain links TRBV15 with TRBJ2-5; 7 nucleotides align to TRBD1. CDR1 and CDR2 (germline): LNHNV, YYDKDF (reference sequence). The CDR3 covers 13 residues. Trimming at V came to 4 bases and at J to 3 bases, leaving 2 bases not matched to a gene. CDR3 nucleotides: TGTGCCACCAGCAACGACAGGGAAGAGACCCAGTACTTC. This encodes CATSNDREETQYF.

This sequence joins TRBV5-1 and TRBJ2-7; 7 nucleotides match TRBD1. The junction had 9 bases not matched to a gene; V was cut back by 3 bases and J by 3 bases. Germline V gene lookup returns CDR1 SGHRS and CDR2 YFSETQ. This CDR3 spans 15 amino acids. CDR3 protein: CASSSNDRAIYEQYF. The CDR3 DNA reads TGCGCCAGCAGCTCGAATGACAGGGCCATCTACGAGCAGTACTTC.

This sequence joins TRBV5-4 and TRBJ2-7; the D is unclear. The V gene's germline CDR1 is SGHNT and CDR2 YYREEE (reference sequence). This CDR3 comprises 13 residues. V was shortened by 0 bases and J by 6 bases, with 10 bases between the two germline ends. The CDR3 region has the DNA TGTGCCAGCAGCTTGGAAGAGCTGGGCGAGCAGTACTTC. Translation gives CASSLEELGEQYF.

This clone was seen a handful of times. The chain employs TRBV20-1 and TRBJ1-2; D remains unclear. There are 11 residues in the CDR3. V was cut by 4 bases and J by 6 bases, with 9 bases left in between. Per the germline V gene, CDR1 is DFQATT and CDR2 is SNEGSKA (reference sequence). This CDR3 is CSAKGRDGYTF. DNA of the CDR3: TGCAGTGCTAAGGGAAGGGATGGCTACACCTTC.

This chain joins TRBV30 and TRBJ1-2; D might be TRBD1 (6 bases). V was clipped by 3 bases and J by 4 bases, with 18 bases between them. The CDR3 has 15 amino acids. The germline V gene has CDR1 GTSNPN and CDR2 SVGIG (reference sequence). CDR3 sequence reads: CAWSLTGSVGYGYTF. CDR3 nucleotides: TGTGCCTGGAGCCTTACAGGGAGTGTAGGCTATGGCTACACCTTC.

The CDR3 spells CASSEGLAGAQETQYF. CDR3 bases: TGTGCCAGCAGCGAAGGACTAGCGGGAGCCCAAGAGACCCAGTACTTC. The gene calls are TRBV7-8 and TRBJ2-5, with 13 nucleotides matching TRBD2. J lost 1 base, V lost 5 bases, and 4 bases had no gene match. Looked up from germline, CDR1 is SGHVS and CDR2 is FQNEAQ. This CDR3 comprises 16 residues.